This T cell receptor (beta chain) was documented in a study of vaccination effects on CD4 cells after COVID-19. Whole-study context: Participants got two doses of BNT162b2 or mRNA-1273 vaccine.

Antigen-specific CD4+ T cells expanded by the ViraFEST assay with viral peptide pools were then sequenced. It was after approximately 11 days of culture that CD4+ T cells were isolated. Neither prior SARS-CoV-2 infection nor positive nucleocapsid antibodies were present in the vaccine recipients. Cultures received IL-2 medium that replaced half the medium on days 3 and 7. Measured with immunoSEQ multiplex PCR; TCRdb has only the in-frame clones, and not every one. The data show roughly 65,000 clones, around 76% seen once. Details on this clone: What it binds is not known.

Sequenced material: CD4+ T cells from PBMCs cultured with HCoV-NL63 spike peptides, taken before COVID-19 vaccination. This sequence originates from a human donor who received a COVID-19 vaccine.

Written as DNA, the CDR3 is TGTGCCAGCAGCTTAGGGACGACATCCGAGGAAGTGCAGTTCTTC. The encoded protein is CASSLGTTSEEVQFF. The chain has TRBV7-8 and TRBJ2-1; the D is unclear. V was cut by 1 base and J by 12 bases, with 19 bases left in between. The CDR3 contains 15 residues. Germline CDR1 SGHVS, CDR2 FQNEAQ.